This entry is about one T cell receptor (beta chain). Its antigen is unknown. This specimen comes from a study of T cell repertoires in cytomegalovirus infection. Study-level information: Matching HLA type and CMV infection were both indicated by public TCR beta signatures. General observations from the study: The study found HLA-C-restricted CMV-specific TCR beta clonotypes dominating the ex vivo response. Carriage of CMV together with the relevant HLA was identifiable through cumulative public TCR beta family frequency.

The CDR3 sequence is 15 residues long. V gave up 5 bases and J gave up 4 bases; unmatched junction bases: 8. Germline assignment: CDR1 MNHNY and CDR2 SVGAGI (reference sequence). TCRdb ran MiXCR on the reads and lists one entry per CDR3 protein. The profile shows roughly 920,000 distinct CDR3 sequences, roughly 31% of them singletons. The TCR sequence derives from a human donor in good health (CMV status not recorded). Some clones in this sample may be carry-over from other donors' samples. The sample was cultured CD8+ T cells from PBMCs, taken from culture after CMV antigen stimulation. The rearrangement links TRBV6-6 to TRBJ2-7; 10 bases agree with TRBD1. CDR3 protein: CASSRTGTGEYEQYF. Here the CDR3 DNA reads TGTGCCAGCAGTCGCACCGGGACAGGGGAATACGAGCAGTACTTC.